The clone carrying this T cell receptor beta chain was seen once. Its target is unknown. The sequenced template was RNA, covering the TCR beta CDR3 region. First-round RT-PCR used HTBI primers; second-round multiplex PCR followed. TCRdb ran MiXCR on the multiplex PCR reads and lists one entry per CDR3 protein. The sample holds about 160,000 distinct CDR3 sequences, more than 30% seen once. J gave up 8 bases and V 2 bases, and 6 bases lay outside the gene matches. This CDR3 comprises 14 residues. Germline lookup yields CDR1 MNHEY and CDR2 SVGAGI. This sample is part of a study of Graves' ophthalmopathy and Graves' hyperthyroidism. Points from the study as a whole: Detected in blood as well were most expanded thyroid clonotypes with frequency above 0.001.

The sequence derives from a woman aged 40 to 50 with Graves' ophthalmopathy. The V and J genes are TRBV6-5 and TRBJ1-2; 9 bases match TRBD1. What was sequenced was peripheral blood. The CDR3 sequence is CASSYQTGGSGYTF. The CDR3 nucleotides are TGTGCCAGCAGTTACCAGACAGGGGGTTCCGGCTACACCTTC.